This T cell receptor (beta chain) was identified in a study of blood T cell repertoires in COVID-19. Study summary: PBMCs, B-cell-depleted T cells, or T cells were the source of the cDNA or gDNA that made up the material.

V trimming: 6 bases; J trimming: 4 bases; junction bases outside the gene matches: 4. Germline assignment: CDR1 KGHSH and CDR2 LQKENI. The CDR3 is 14 amino acids. Authors' processing steps: Reference gene primers were amplified, and this amplification served to estimate nucleated cell counts. Data came from immunoSEQ multiplex PCR; TCRdb stores just in-frame clones and leaves some out. V, J and clone size are taken as reported in that table, and D and trimming were inferred from the DNA itself. This table has hundreds of thousands of clones, roughly 90% appearing once. Patients in Seattle were enrolled during active infection, then followed longitudinally.

This TCR came from a woman in her seventies with COVID-19, enrolled during active disease. The V gene is TRBV18, the J gene TRBJ2-2, with TRBD2 matching 8 bases. The sample taken for sequencing was peripheral blood. CDR3 residues: CASSRGGSTGELFF. The CDR3 DNA reads TGTGCCAGCTCCCGGGGGGGCTCCACCGGGGAGCTGTTTTTT.